The text below deals with one T cell receptor (beta chain). Libraries were prepared by immunoSEQ multiplex PCR; TCRdb keeps only in-frame clonotypes and omits some of them. The data contain just over 15,000 clones, more than 75% of them singletons. These data originate in a study of control samples from healthy donors and cancer patients. Trimming took 5 bases from V and 2 from J, leaving 12 bases between them. Germline CDR1 SGHTA, CDR2 FQGNSA. This CDR3 comprises 14 residues. J is TRBJ2-5 and V is TRBV7-2; D call uncertain. Sequencing input: PBMCs. The clonotype comes from a woman in her seventies with colorectal cancer. CDR3 in DNA: TGTGCCAGCAGCGGCGGCTCCCATCAAGAGACCCAGTACTTC. Amino acids: CASSGGSHQETQYF.